One and the same sample provided the 2 T cell receptor beta chains below, sequenced in a study of blood T cell repertoires in COVID-19. Produced via immunoSEQ multiplex PCR; TCRdb's table is partial and in-frame only. The repertoire holds 250,000 to 300,000 clones, with 60% to 75% as singletons. Sequencing input: peripheral blood. The receptors derive from an elderly woman with acute or convalescent COVID-19.

The gene calls are TRBV6-5 and TRBJ1-5; perhaps TRBD1 as D (5 bases). Germline V lookup: CDR1 MNHEY, CDR2 SVGAGI. The CDR3 contains 15 residues. V was pared by 0 bases and J by 2 bases, with 8 bases between. The CDR3 DNA is TGTGCCAGCAGTTACTCAAGGGGCGGCAATCAGCCCCAGCATTTT. Protein product: CASSYSRGGNQPQHF.

The gene calls are TRBV4-2 and TRBJ2-3, with a weak D call TRBD2 (6 bases). Germline CDR1 and CDR2: LGHNA and YNFKEQ. Trimming removed 5 bases at V and 6 bases at J, with 21 bases between. CDR3 length: 16 amino acids. The CDR3 DNA follows: TGTGCCAGCAGCACCCGGGACTCCGCCGAGTCGGATACGCAGTATTTT. The encoded protein is CASSTRDSAESDTQYF.